A selection of T cell receptor beta chains follows, all from one sample in a study of cytomegalovirus exposure and HLA in healthy donors. Generated by immunoSEQ multiplex PCR, the TCRdb table keeps only in-frame clones and is missing some. Of about 130,000 clones in the sample, 73% were seen once. Sequencing used PBMCs. The receptors shown here come from a man in his 60s in good health and CMV-seropositive. Both conserved end residues are part of each CDR3. A D gene is named only where the DNA matches it firmly. Only part of the rows carry a size: once, few, many, or a class if the clone is expanded.

TRBV6-1	NA	15	TRBD1	TRBJ1-2	CASSEFRGQGDGYTF	TGTGCCAGCAGTGAGTTTAGGGGACAGGGGGATGGCTACACCTTC
TRBV4-1	NA	14	NA	TRBJ1-5	CASSPTGGNQPQHF	TGCGCCAGCAGCCCCACAGGCGGCAATCAGCCCCAGCATTTT
TRBV28	few	16	TRBD1	TRBJ1-4	CASSSIRQGEVGKLFF	TGTGCCAGCAGTTCAATCCGCCAGGGGGAGGTGGGAAAACTGTTTTTT
TRBV6-5	NA	13	TRBD1	TRBJ1-5	CASRQDRAQPQHF	TGTGCCAGCAGACAGGACAGGGCTCAGCCCCAGCATTTT
TRBV5-1	few	13	NA	TRBJ1-6	CASAGQINSPLHF	TGCGCCAGCGCCGGACAGATTAATTCACCCCTCCACTTT
TRBV30	NA	14	TRBD2	TRBJ2-5	CAWAVTSGDVTQYF	TGTGCCTGGGCGGTGACTAGCGGGGACGTCACCCAGTACTTC
TRBV19	NA	14	TRBD1	TRBJ2-7	CASQPTGDLGEQYF	TGTGCCAGCCAGCCGACAGGGGATTTGGGGGAGCAGTACTTC
TRBV5-1	NA	16	TRBD1	TRBJ2-2	CASSPGQRLSTGELFF	TGCGCCAGCAGCCCGGGACAGCGACTTAGCACCGGGGAGCTGTTTTTT
TRBV6-5	NA	15	NA	TRBJ1-2	CASSATPTVDYGYTF	TGTGCCAGCAGTGCGACCCCGACAGTCGACTATGGCTACACCTTC
TRBV28	NA	18	NA	TRBJ1-5	CASSERFAGPQGNQPQHF	TGTGCCAGCAGTGAAAGATTCGCGGGACCGCAAGGCAATCAGCCCCAGCATTTT
TRBV7-9	few	16	TRBD2	TRBJ2-1	CASSPRLAGGTTEQFF	TGTGCCAGCAGCCCCCGCTTAGCGGGGGGGACCACTGAGCAGTTCTTC
TRBV4-1	NA	14	TRBD1	TRBJ2-7	CASSLAGQGYEQYF	TGCGCCAGCAGCCTTGCCGGACAGGGGTACGAGCAGTACTTC
TRBV1	NA	15	NA	TRBJ2-1	CTSSQAGGGYNEQFF	TGCACCAGCAGCCAAGCGGGGGGCGGCTACAATGAGCAGTTCTTC
TRBV27	NA	12	NA	TRBJ2-3	CASSFKGHTQYF	TGTGCCAGCAGTTTCAAGGGGCATACGCAGTATTTT